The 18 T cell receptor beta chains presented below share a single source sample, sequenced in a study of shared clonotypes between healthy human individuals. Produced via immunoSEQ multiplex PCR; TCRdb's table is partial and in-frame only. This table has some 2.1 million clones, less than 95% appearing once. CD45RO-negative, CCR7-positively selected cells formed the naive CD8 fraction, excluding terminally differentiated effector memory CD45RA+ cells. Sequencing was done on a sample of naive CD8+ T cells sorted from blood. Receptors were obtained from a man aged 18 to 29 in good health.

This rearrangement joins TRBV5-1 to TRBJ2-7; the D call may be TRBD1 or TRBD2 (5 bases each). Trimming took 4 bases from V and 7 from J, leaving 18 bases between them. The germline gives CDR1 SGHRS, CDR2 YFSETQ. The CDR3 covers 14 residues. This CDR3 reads CASSKGTAVSEQYF. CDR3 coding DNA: TGCGCCAGCAGCAAAGGGACCGCCGTTTCTGAGCAGTACTTC.

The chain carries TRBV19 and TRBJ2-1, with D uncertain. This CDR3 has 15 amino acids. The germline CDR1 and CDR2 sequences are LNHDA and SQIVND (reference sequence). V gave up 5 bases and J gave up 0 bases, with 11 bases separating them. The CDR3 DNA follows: TGTGCCAGTAGTCCCCACCCTGGCTCCTACAATGAGCAGTTCTTC. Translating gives CASSPHPGSYNEQFF.

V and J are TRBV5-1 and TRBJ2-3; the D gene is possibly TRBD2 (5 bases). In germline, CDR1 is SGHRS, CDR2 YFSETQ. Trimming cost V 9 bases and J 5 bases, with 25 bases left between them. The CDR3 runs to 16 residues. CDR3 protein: CANHILGVGWEDTQYF. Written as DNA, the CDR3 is TGCGCCAACCACATACTCGGGGTAGGGTGGGAAGATACGCAGTATTTT. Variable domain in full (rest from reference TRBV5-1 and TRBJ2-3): KAGVTQTPRYLIKTRGQQVTLSCSPISGHRSVSWYQQTPGQGLQFLFEYFSETQRNKGNFPGRFSGRQFSNSRSEMNVSTLELGDSALYLCANHILGVGWEDTQYFGPGTRLTVL.

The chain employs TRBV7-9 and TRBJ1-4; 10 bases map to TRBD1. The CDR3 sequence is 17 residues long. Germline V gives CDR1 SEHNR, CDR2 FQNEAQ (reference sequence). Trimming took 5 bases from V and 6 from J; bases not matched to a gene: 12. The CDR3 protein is CASSTGTGEGRHEKLFF. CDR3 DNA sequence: TGTGCCAGCAGCACAGGGACAGGGGAAGGAAGGCATGAAAAACTGTTTTTT.

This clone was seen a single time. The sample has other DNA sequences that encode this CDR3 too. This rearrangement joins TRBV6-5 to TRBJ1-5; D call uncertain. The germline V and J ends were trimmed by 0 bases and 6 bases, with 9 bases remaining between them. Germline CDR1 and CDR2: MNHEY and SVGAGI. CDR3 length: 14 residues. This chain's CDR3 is CASSYSGPGQPQHF. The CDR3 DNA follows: TGTGCCAGCAGTTACTCGGGCCCGGGTCAGCCCCAGCATTTT.

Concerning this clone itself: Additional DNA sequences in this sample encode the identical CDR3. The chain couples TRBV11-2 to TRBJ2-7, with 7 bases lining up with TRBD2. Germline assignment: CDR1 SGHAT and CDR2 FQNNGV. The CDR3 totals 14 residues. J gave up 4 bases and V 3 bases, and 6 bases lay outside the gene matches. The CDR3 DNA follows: TGTGCCAGCAGCTTTGGGGGAGGGTCTTACGAGCAGTACTTC. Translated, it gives CASSFGGGSYEQYF.

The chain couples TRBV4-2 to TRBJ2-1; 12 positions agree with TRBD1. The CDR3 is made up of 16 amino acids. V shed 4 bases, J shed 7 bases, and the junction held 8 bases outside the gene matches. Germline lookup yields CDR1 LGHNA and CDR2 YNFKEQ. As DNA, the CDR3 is TGTGCCAGCAGCCTAGAGGGACAGGGGGCTTTGAATGAGCAGTTCTTC. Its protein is CASSLEGQGALNEQFF.

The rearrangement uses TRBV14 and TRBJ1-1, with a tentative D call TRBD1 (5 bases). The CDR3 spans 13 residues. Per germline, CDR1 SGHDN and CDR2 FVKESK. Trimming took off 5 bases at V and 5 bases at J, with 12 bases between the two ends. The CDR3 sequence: CASSTGGRTEAFF. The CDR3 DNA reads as TGTGCCAGCAGCACCGGGGGGAGGACTGAAGCTTTCTTT.

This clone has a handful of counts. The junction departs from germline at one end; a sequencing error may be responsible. The CDR3 bases are TGTGCCTGGACCAAGGTCAGGGGCTCCAACGAGCAGTACTTC. Amino acid sequence: CAWTKVRGSNEQYF. The chain joins TRBV30 to TRBJ2-7, with D maybe TRBD1 (6 bases). Per germline, CDR1 GTSNPN and CDR2 SVGIG (reference sequence). CDR3 length equals 14 residues.

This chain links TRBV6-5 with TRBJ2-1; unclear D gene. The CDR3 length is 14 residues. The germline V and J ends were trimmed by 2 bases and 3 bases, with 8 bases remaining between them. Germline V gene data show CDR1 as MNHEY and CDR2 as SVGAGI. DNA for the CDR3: TGTGCCAGCAGTTACGTCTCCGGCTACAATGAGCAGTTCTTC. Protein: CASSYVSGYNEQFF.

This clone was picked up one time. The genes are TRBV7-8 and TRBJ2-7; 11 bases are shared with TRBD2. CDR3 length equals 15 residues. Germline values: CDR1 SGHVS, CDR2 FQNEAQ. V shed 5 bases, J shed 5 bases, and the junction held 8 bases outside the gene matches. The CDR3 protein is CASSASLAGVNEQYF. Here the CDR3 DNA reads TGTGCCAGCAGCGCCTCACTAGCGGGAGTCAACGAGCAGTACTTC. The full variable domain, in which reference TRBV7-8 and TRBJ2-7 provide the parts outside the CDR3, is GAGVSQSPRYKVAKRGQDVALRCDPISGHVSLFWYQQALGQGPEFLTYFQNEAQLDKSGLPSDRFFAERPEGSVSTLKIQRTQQEDSAVYLCASSASLAGVNEQYFGPGTRLTVT.

The CDR3 DNA is TGTGCCAGCAGTTACTCGTCCTTTGAAAAACTGTTTTTT. Its translation is CASSYSSFEKLFF. The V gene is TRBV6-5, the J gene TRBJ1-4, with D unclear. The CDR3 contains 13 residues. Germline V CDR1 and CDR2: MNHEY, SVGAGI. Trimming removed 0 bases at V and 7 bases at J, with 6 bases between.

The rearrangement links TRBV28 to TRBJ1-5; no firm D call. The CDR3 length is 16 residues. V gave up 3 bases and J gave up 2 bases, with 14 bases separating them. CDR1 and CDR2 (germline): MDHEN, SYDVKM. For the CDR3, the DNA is TGTGCCAGCAGTTTTATAAGGATCGGGGGCAATCAGCCCCAGCATTTT. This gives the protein CASSFIRIGGNQPQHF.

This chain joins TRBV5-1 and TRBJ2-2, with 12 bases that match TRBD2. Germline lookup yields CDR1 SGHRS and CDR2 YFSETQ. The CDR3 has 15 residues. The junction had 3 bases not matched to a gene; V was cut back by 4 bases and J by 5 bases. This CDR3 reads CASSDGLAGTGELFF. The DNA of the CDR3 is TGCGCCAGCAGCGACGGACTAGCGGGAACCGGGGAGCTGTTTTTT.

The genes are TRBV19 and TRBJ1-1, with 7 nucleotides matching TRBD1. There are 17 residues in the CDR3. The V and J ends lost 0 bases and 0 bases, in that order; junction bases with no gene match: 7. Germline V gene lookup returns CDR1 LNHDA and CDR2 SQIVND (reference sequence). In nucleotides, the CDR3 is TGTGCCAGTAGTATAGATCTGGAGACAGGGTTGAACACTGAAGCTTTCTTT. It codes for CASSIDLETGLNTEAFF.

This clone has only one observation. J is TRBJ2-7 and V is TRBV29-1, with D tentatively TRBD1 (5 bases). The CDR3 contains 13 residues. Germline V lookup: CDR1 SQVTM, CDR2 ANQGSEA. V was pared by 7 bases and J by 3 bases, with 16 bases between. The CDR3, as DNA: TGCAGCGGGTTAGAGGACGGACACTACGAGCAGTACTTC. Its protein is CSGLEDGHYEQYF.

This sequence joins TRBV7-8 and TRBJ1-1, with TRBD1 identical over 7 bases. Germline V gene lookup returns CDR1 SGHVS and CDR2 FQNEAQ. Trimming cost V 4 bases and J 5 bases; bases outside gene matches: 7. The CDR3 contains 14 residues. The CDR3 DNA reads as TGTGCCAGCAGCTCCACAGGGGTATGGACTGAAGCTTTCTTT. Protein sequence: CASSSTGVWTEAFF.

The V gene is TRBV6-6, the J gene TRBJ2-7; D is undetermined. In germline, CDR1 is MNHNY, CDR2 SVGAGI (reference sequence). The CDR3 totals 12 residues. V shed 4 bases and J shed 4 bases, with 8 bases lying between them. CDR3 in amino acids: CASSFLDYEQYF. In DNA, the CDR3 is TGTGCCAGCAGTTTCCTAGATTACGAGCAGTACTTC.